The clone carrying this TCR beta chain was seen many times. What it binds is unknown. Germline lookup yields CDR1 DFQATT and CDR2 SNEGSKA (reference sequence). Trimming cost V 1 base and J 6 bases; bases outside gene matches: 1. The CDR3 contains 13 residues. These data belong to a study of read filtering for tumor transcriptome and immune sequencing. Study-level background: Patients were 17 to 20 male and some 13 female, mean age around 66 years, range about 40 to 85.

Findings and limits, study-wide: The sorted CD138-negative fraction was a mixed bone marrow immune population, not purified T cells. Compared with RNA-seq, IR-seq gave much higher clonotype depth and reliability.

This library used roughly 400 ng RNA and molecular barcoded adaptors spanning alpha/delta and beta/gamma chains. TCRdb re-derived calls from the reads in MiXCR, one entry per CDR3 protein. The table has tens of thousands of distinct CDR3 sequences, about a fifth seen once. Material for sequencing was a population of CD138-negative cells sorted from bone marrow. This rearrangement joins TRBV20-1 to TRBJ2-1, with 9 bases identical to TRBD2. This TCR derives from a donor over 35 with multiple myeloma. CDR3 bases: TGCAGTGCTAGAGGACTAGCGGTCAATGAGCAGTTCTTC. This codes for CSARGLAVNEQFF.